Listed below are T cell receptor beta chains from one sample, sequenced in a study of neurological immune-mediated disorders. From the 5' RACE reads, TCRdb called clonotypes with MiXCR, one entry per CDR3 protein. This table has tens of thousands of distinct CDR3 sequences, 13% to 15% appearing once. Specimen: PBMCs. The receptors derive from a woman between 50 and 59 years old with HTLV-1-associated myelopathy (HAM/TSP). The conserved cysteine and the conserved F or W are not part of the CDR3 here. The order of the fields is CDR3 protein, V gene.

ASSLWEGGRADTQY TRBV5-6
SGQGREQY TRBV20-1
ASSLGARTEIYGYT TRBV18
ASSPVLAGGAQY TRBV9
ASTRDRGGTEAF TRBV2
ASSPIGTGGYQPQH TRBV27
ASSLQDRPKNIQY TRBV6-6
ASSVVSSYNEQF TRBV9
SASDRVYHGYT TRBV20-1
AISGTGPEQY TRBV10-3
ASSRTSGGSTDTQY TRBV9
ASSQQGGQPQH TRBV6-6
ASSLVGGVGDTQY TRBV7-2
ASSLRVGSEAF TRBV7-7
SAGQPGNTIY TRBV29-1
VTSRAGDRIYEQY TRBV15
ASSLGRDYEQY TRBV5-1
SARDVSQGRTDTQY TRBV20-1
ASSPRTGGGGELF TRBV12-3/TRBV12-4
ASSLIPGQGTEAF TRBV5-1
SARRGGGIGELF TRBV20-1
ASTPDISYGYT TRBV6-2/TRBV6-3
ASSLGTSWDGYT TRBV5-4
SARVSRGNEQF TRBV20-1
ASSLRDAPEKLF TRBV5-1
ASSPDDGELF TRBV4-1
ASRDTGQGHTDTQY TRBV6-2/TRBV6-3
ASSGLAGGLNEQF TRBV3-1
SARRSDTQY TRBV20-1
ASSPSGVRTDTQY TRBV5-1
ASSSRLLRGISGNTIY TRBV5-5
ASSSSSGGARNEQF TRBV5-6
ASSLQRGALQPQH TRBV12-3/TRBV12-4
ASSPITGSSLYEQY TRBV11-2
SASSTDRNTIY TRBV20-1
ASSYPSGANVLT TRBV28
SAVGVAGQETQY TRBV20-1
ASSHSPRGASTDTQY TRBV3-1
ASSLTLSSYNEQF TRBV3-1
SARDLARAGSYEQY TRBV20-1
ASSALATNEKLF TRBV18